The T cell receptor beta chain described here comes from a study of T cells in Graves' hyperthyroidism and ophthalmopathy. Study-wide findings and caveats: Most expanded thyroid clonotypes above 0.001 recurred in blood.

Reasons for excluding patients were uncontrolled infection, other autoimmune disease, pregnancy or lactation. The investigators amplified TCR beta CDR3 regions from RNA transcripts. The TCR CDR3 first-round RT-PCR relied on the HTBI primer set. TCRdb fed the multiplex PCR reads into MiXCR, producing one record per CDR3 protein. The sample holds under 350,000 distinct CDR3 sequences, under 25% seen once. For this clonotype: Its antigen is still unknown. A read error is possible here, since a much larger clone lies one base away.

Germline lookup yields CDR1 ENHRY and CDR2 SYGVKD. V lost 0 bases and J 4 bases, leaving 9 bases between the germline ends. The CDR3 spans 14 residues. The TCR was taken from a woman between 50 and 59 years old with Graves' hyperthyroidism. The sequenced sample consisted of blood. This chain uses TRBV10-3 with TRBJ1-1; perhaps TRBD1 as D (6 bases). The CDR3 DNA reads TGTGCCATCAGTGAGTCGACGGGGGCCACTGAAGCTTTCTTT. Encoded protein: CAISESTGATEAFF.